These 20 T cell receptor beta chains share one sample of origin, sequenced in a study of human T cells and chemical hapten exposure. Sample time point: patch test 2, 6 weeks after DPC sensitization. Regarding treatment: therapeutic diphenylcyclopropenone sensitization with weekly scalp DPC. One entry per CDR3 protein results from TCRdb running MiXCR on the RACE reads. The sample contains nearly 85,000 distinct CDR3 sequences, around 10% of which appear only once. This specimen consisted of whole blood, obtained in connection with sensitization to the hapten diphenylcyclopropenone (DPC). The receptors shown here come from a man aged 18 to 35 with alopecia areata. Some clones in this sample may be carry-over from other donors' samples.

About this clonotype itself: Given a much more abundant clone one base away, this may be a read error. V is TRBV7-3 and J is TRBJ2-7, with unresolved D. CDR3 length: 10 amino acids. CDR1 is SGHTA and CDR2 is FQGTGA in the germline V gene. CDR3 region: CTSSFNEQYV. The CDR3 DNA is TGTACCAGCAGCTTCAACGAGCAGTACGTC.

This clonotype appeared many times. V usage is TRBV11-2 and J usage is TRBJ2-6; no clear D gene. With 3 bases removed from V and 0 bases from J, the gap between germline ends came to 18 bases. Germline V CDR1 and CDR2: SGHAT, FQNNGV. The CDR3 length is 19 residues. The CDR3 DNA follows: TGTGCCAGCAGCTTTATGTTCGGTGTTGCCCGCTCTGGGGCCAACGTCCTGACTTTC. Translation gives CASSFMFGVARSGANVLTF.

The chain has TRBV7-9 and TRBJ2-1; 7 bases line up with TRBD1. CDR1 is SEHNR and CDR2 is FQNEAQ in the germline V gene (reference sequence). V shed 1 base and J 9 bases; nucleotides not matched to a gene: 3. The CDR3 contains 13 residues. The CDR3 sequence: CASSLEPGGEQFF. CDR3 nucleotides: TGTGCCAGCAGCTTAGAGCCAGGGGGTGAGCAGTTCTTC. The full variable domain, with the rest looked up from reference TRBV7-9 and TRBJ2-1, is DTGVSQNPRHKITKRGQNVTFRCDPISEHNRLYWYRQTLGQGPEFLTYFQNEAQLEKSRLLSDRFSAERPKGSFSTLEIQRTEQGDSAMYLCASSLEPGGEQFFGPGTRLTVL.

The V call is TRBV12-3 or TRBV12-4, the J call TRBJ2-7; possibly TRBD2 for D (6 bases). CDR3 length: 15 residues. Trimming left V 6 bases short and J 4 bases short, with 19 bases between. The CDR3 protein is CASSHRGRTTYEQYV. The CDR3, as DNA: TGTGCCAGCAGCCATCGGGGGAGGACAACGTACGAGCAGTACGTC.

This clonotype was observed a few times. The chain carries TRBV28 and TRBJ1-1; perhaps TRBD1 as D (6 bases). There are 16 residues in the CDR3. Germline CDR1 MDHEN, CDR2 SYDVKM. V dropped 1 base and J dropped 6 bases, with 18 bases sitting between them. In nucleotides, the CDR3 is TGTGCCAGCAGTTTATTTATTGGGAGGGGGTCATCTGAAGCTTTCTTT. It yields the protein CASSLFIGRGSSEAFF.

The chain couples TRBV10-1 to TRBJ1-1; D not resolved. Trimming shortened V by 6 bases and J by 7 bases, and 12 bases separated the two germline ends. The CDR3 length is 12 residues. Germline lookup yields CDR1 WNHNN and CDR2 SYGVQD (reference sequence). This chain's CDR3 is CASSLPFGEAFF. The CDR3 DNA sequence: TGCGCCAGCAGCCTGCCTTTCGGTGAAGCTTTCTTT.

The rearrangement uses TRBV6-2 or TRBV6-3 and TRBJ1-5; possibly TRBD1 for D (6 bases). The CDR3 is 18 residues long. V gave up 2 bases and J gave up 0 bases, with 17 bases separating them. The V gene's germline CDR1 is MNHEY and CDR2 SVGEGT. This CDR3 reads CASSYRQVAPYSNQPQHF. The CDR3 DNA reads TGTGCCAGCAGTTACAGACAGGTCGCTCCTTATAGCAATCAGCCCCAGCATTTT.

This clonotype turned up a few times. The CDR3 DNA reads TGTGCCAGCCAATCAGCTGGGGCCACTGAAGCTTTCTTT. Translating gives CASQSAGATEAFF. This sequence joins TRBV7-9 and TRBJ1-1; D possibly corresponds to TRBD1 (5 bases). V dropped 8 bases and J dropped 4 bases, with 14 bases sitting between them. CDR3 size: 13 residues. CDR1 SEHNR and CDR2 FQNEAQ come from the germline V gene (reference sequence).

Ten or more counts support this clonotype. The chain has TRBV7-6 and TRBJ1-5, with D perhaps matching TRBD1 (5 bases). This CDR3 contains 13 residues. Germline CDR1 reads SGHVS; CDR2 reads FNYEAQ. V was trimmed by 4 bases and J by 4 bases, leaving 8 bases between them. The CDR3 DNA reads TGTGCCAGCAGCTATCGGGGGAATCAGCCCCAGCATTTT. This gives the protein CASSYRGNQPQHF.

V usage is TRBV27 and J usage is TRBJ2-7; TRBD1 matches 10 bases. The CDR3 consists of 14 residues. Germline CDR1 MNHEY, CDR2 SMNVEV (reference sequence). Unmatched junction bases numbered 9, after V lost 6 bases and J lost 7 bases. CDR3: CASSAGTGVGEQYF. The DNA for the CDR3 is TGTGCCAGCAGCGCCGGGACAGGGGTTGGGGAGCAGTACTTC.

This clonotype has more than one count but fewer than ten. The CDR3 protein is CASSLASAMNTEAFF. CDR3 coding DNA: TGTGCCAGCAGCTTAGCTTCAGCCATGAACACTGAAGCTTTCTTT. The rearrangement uses TRBV11-1 and TRBJ1-1; D unclear. This CDR3 contains 15 residues. V lost 0 bases and J lost 0, with 8 bases in between. Per the germline V gene, CDR1 is SGHAT and CDR2 is FQDESV (reference sequence).

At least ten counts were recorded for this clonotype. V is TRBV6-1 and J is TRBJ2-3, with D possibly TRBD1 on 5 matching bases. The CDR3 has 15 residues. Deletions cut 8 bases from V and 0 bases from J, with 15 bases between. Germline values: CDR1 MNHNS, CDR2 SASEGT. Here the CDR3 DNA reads TGTGCCAGCGGGGTTGCAGGGTCTAGCACAGATACGCAGTATTTT. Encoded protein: CASGVAGSSTDTQYF.

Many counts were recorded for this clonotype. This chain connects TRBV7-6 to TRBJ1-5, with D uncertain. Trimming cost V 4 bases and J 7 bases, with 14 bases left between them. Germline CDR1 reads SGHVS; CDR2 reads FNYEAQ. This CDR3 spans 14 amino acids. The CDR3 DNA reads TGTGCCAGCAGCTCTGACCAAATAGGGCAGCCCCAGCATTTT. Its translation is CASSSDQIGQPQHF. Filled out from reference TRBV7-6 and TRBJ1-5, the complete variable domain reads GAGVSQSPRYKVTKRGQDVALRCDPISGHVSLYWYRQALGQGPEFLTYFNYEAQQDKSGLPNDRFSAERPEGSISTLTIQRTEQRDSAMYRCASSSDQIGQPQHFGDGTRLSIL.

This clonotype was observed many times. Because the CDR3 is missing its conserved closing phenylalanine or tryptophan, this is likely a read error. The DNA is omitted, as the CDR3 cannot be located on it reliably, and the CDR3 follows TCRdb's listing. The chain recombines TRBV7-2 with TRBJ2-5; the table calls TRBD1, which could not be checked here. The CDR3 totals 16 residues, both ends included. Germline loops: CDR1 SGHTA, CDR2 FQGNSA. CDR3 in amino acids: CASSPAPEMNRDKGTL.

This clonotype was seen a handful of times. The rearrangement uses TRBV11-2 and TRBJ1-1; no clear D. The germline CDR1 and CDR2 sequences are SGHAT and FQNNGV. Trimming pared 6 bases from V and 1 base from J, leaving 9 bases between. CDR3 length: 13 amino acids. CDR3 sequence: CASSVQQNTEAFF. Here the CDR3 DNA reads TGTGCCAGCAGTGTACAGCAGAACACTGAAGCTTTCTTT.

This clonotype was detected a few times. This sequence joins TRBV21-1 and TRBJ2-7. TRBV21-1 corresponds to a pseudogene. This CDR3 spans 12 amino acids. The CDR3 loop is CASSKRRYEQYV. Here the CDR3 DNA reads TGTGCCAGCAGCAAACGCAGGTACGAGCAGTACGTC.

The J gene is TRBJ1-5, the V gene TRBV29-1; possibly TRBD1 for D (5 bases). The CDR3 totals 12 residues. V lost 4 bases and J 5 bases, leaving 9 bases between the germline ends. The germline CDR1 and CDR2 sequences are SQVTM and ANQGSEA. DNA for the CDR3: TGCAGCGTTGGGGGCAGGGATCAGCCCCAGCATTTT. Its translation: CSVGGRDQPQHF.

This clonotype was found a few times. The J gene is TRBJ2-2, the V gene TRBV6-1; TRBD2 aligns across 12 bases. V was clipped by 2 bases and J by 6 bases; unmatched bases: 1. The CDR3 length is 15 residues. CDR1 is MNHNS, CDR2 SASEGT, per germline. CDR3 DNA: TGTGCCAGCAGTGAACTAGCGGGGGGGCCCGGGGAGCTGTTTTTT. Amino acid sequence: CASSELAGGPGELFF.

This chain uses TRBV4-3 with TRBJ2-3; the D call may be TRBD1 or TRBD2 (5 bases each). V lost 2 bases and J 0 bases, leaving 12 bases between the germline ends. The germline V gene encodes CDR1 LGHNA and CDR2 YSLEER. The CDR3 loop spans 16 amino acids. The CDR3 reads CASSQTWGSSTDTQYF. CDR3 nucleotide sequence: TGCGCCAGCAGCCAAACCTGGGGGTCTAGCACAGATACGCAGTATTTT.

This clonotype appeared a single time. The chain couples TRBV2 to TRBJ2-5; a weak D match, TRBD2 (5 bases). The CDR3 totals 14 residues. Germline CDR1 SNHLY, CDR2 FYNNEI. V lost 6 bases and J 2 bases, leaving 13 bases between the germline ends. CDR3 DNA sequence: TGTGCCAGCAGCGCGGACTCCCCGCAAGAGACCCAGTACTTC. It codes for CASSADSPQETQYF. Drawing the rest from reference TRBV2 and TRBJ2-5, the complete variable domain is EPEVTQTPSHQVTQMGQEVILRCVPISNHLYFYWYRQILGQKVEFLVSFYNNEISEKSEIFDDQFSVERPDGSNFTLKIRSTKLEDSAMYFCASSADSPQETQYFGPGTRLLVL.